This is a list of T cell receptor beta chains from one sample in a study of PD-1 blockade in classical Hodgkin lymphoma. Repertoires were generated with immunoSEQ multiplex PCR, while TCRdb's copy carries only in-frame clones and drops some. The top ten clones hold around 8.1% of a sample with about 61,000 clones, around 90% of them seen once. This specimen was peripheral blood mononuclear cells (PBMCs), taken before the fourth cycle of nivolumab. Receptors were obtained from a human donor with classical Hodgkin lymphoma. Both conserved end residues are trimmed from each CDR3. The order of the fields is CDR3 protein, V gene, J gene.

CDR3aa: ASSYARVNTGELF; v_gene: TRBV6-5; j_gene: TRBJ2-2
CDR3aa: ASSLATGINEKLF; v_gene: TRBV7-6; j_gene: TRBJ1-4
CDR3aa: ASSLVTTNYGYT; v_gene: TRBV5-6; j_gene: TRBJ1-2
CDR3aa: ASSYLVLNGYT; v_gene: TRBV6-6; j_gene: TRBJ1-2
CDR3aa: ASSQGRGGEFEQY; v_gene: TRBV14; j_gene: TRBJ2-7
CDR3aa: ASRGQVQETQY; v_gene: TRBV5-1; j_gene: TRBJ2-5
CDR3aa: ASRSQGADGYT; v_gene: TRBV6-5; j_gene: TRBJ1-2
CDR3aa: ASSGDSRRTIEQF; v_gene: TRBV28; j_gene: TRBJ2-1
CDR3aa: ASSGFFVDGYT; v_gene: TRBV6-1; j_gene: TRBJ1-2
CDR3aa: AIRPGDWPYNSPLH; v_gene: TRBV10-3; j_gene: TRBJ1-6
CDR3aa: ASSLQQGTSGKAF; v_gene: TRBV7-2; j_gene: TRBJ1-1
CDR3aa: ASSLDPGVKNIQY; v_gene: TRBV11-2; j_gene: TRBJ2-4
CDR3aa: ASSPYRRSSGANVLT; v_gene: TRBV7-2; j_gene: TRBJ2-6
CDR3aa: ASSITGTGSTEAF; v_gene: TRBV19; j_gene: TRBJ1-1
CDR3aa: ASTLNSGNRAPTDTQY; v_gene: TRBV2; j_gene: TRBJ2-3
CDR3aa: ASSLGQMNTEAF; v_gene: TRBV27; j_gene: TRBJ1-1
CDR3aa: ASSLPGQLTYGYT; v_gene: TRBV2; j_gene: TRBJ1-2
CDR3aa: ASSPGGSGGLNEQF; v_gene: TRBV11-2; j_gene: TRBJ2-1
CDR3aa: ASSTSGGLGDTQY; v_gene: TRBV5-1; j_gene: TRBJ2-3
CDR3aa: ASSHPTWYSNIQY; v_gene: TRBV14; j_gene: TRBJ2-4
CDR3aa: ASSPLGIPNEQF; v_gene: TRBV19; j_gene: TRBJ2-1
CDR3aa: ASSLLDSPLH; v_gene: TRBV7-9; j_gene: TRBJ1-6
CDR3aa: ASSPDTATTGELF; v_gene: TRBV5-1; j_gene: TRBJ2-2
CDR3aa: ASRSGTGYGEQY; v_gene: TRBV5-1; j_gene: TRBJ2-7
CDR3aa: ASSLEDRGLNEQF; v_gene: TRBV5-6; j_gene: TRBJ2-1
CDR3aa: ASSVTPMNTEAF; v_gene: TRBV9; j_gene: TRBJ1-1
CDR3aa: ASSSGSSYNSPLH; v_gene: TRBV11-2; j_gene: TRBJ1-6
CDR3aa: ASSQGGGADNQPQH; v_gene: TRBV4-1; j_gene: TRBJ1-5
CDR3aa: ASSLDREGGGYT; v_gene: TRBV11-2; j_gene: TRBJ1-2
CDR3aa: ASSLGDYGYT; v_gene: TRBV7-9; j_gene: TRBJ1-2
CDR3aa: ASSEARNEQF; v_gene: TRBV2; j_gene: TRBJ2-1
CDR3aa: ASSIDGLSNQPQH; v_gene: TRBV5-1; j_gene: TRBJ1-5
CDR3aa: ATKDRSPNTGELF; v_gene: TRBV5-1; j_gene: TRBJ2-2
CDR3aa: ASSTTGTGGNEQF; v_gene: TRBV5-1; j_gene: TRBJ2-1
CDR3aa: ASSLAANNEQF; v_gene: TRBV5-1; j_gene: TRBJ2-1
CDR3aa: ASTEPFGGGIQY; v_gene: TRBV6-1; j_gene: TRBJ2-4
CDR3aa: ASSFSGGGPF; v_gene: TRBV7-8; j_gene: TRBJ2-1
CDR3aa: ASSFGQGPLEQY; v_gene: TRBV5-1; j_gene: TRBJ2-7
CDR3aa: ASSPSDRGPYEQY; v_gene: TRBV27; j_gene: TRBJ2-7
CDR3aa: ASRKGGSHYEQY; v_gene: TRBV7-9; j_gene: TRBJ2-7
CDR3aa: ASSLTGQANEKLF; v_gene: TRBV5-1; j_gene: TRBJ1-4
CDR3aa: ASSPTGIGYEQY; v_gene: TRBV5-1; j_gene: TRBJ2-7
CDR3aa: ASRETGPTYEQY; v_gene: TRBV2; j_gene: TRBJ2-7
CDR3aa: ASSHGSGGVQPQH; v_gene: TRBV19; j_gene: TRBJ1-5
CDR3aa: ASRTTGTEHEQF; v_gene: TRBV5-1; j_gene: TRBJ2-1
CDR3aa: ASSELAGMITNEKLF; v_gene: TRBV25-1; j_gene: TRBJ1-4
CDR3aa: ASSELLAGFDNEQF; v_gene: TRBV2; j_gene: TRBJ2-1
CDR3aa: ASSFPVAANVLT; v_gene: TRBV7-9; j_gene: TRBJ2-6
CDR3aa: ASSLQGAGNTIY; v_gene: TRBV5-1; j_gene: TRBJ1-3
CDR3aa: ASSSRGPNTGELF; v_gene: TRBV7-9; j_gene: TRBJ2-2
CDR3aa: ASNPRGSNTGELF; v_gene: TRBV5-1; j_gene: TRBJ2-2
CDR3aa: ASSLEDYNEQF; v_gene: TRBV5-1; j_gene: TRBJ2-1
CDR3aa: ASSLRGDRAHEQY; v_gene: TRBV2; j_gene: TRBJ2-7
CDR3aa: ASPGFQPQH; v_gene: TRBV7-2; j_gene: TRBJ1-5
CDR3aa: ASREIRGQETQY; v_gene: TRBV28; j_gene: TRBJ2-5
CDR3aa: ASSLDPGPVVYEQY; v_gene: TRBV5-1; j_gene: TRBJ2-7
CDR3aa: ASSQGFVTGSSYEQY; v_gene: TRBV14; j_gene: TRBJ2-7
CDR3aa: ASSGRGQVYEQY; v_gene: TRBV6-1; j_gene: TRBJ2-7